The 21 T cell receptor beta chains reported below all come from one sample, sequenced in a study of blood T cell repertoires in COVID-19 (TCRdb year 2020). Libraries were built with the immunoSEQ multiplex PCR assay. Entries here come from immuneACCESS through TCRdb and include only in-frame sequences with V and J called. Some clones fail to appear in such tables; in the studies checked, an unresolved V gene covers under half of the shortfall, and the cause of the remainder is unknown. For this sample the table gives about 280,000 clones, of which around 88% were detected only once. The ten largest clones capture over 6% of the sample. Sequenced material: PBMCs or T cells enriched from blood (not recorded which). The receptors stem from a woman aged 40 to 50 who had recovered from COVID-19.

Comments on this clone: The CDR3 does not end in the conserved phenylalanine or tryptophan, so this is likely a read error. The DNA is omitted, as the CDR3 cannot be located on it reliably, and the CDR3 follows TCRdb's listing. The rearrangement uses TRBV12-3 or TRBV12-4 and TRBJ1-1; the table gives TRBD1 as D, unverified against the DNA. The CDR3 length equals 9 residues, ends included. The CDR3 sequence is CASSSRDIL.

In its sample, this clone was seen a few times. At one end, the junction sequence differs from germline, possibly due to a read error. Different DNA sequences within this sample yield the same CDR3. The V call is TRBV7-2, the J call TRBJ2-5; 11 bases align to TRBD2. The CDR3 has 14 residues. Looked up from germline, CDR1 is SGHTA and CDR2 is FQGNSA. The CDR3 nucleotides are TGTGCCAGCAGCCTAGCGGGAGGTTGGGAGACCCAGTACTTC. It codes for CASSLAGGWETQYF.

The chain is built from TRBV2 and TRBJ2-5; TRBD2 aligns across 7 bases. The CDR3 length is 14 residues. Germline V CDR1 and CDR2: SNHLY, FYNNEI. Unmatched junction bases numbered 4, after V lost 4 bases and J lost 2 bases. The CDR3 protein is CASSGYGRQETQYF. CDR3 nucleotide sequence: TGTGCCAGCAGTGGGTACGGGAGGCAAGAGACCCAGTACTTC.

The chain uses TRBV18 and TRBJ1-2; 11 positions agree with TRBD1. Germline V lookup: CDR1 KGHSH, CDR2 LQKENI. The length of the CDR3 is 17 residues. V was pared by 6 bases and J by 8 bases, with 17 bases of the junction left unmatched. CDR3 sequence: CASSPARTGGLPRGYTF. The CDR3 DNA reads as TGTGCCAGCTCGCCGGCGAGGACAGGGGGCCTCCCTCGGGGCTACACCTTC.

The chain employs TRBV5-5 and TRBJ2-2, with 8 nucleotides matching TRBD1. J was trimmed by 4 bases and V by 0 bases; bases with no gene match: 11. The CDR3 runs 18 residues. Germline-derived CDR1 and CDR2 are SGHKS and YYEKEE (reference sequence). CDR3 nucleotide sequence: TGTGCCAGCAGCTTGGTAGGACAGGGACAAACTACCACCGGGGAGCTGTTTTTT. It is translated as CASSLVGQGQTTTGELFF.

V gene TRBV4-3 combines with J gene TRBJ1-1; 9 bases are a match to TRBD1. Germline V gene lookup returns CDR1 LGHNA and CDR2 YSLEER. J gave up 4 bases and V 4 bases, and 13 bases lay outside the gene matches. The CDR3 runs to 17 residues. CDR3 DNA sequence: TGCGCCAGCAGCCGCTCCTGGCCCGGGACAGGGTCCACTGAAGCTTTCTTT. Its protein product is CASSRSWPGTGSTEAFF.

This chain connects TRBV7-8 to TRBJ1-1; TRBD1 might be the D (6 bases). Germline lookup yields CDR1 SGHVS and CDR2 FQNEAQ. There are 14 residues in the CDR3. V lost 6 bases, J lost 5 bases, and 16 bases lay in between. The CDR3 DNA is TGTGCCAGCAGGAAAAACAGGGATTTGACTGAAGCTTTCTTT. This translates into CASRKNRDLTEAFF.

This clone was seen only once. CDR3 loop: CASSRRREGNTEAFF. CDR3 nucleotide sequence: TGTGCCAGCAGCCGACGGCGGGAGGGGAACACTGAAGCTTTCTTT. The chain joins TRBV3-1 (or the pseudogene TRBV3-2) to TRBJ1-1; no firm D call. The CDR3 totals 15 residues. Trimming stripped 4 bases from V and 1 base from J, with 13 bases between. Germline CDR1 is LGHDT and CDR2 is YNNKEL (reference sequence).

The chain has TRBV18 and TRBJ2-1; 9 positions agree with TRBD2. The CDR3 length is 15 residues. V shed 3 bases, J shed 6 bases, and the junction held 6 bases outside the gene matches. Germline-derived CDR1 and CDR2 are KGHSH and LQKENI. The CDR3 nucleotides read TGTGCCAGCTCACCGAGCGGGAGGTCTGTCAATGAGCAGTTCTTC. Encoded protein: CASSPSGRSVNEQFF.

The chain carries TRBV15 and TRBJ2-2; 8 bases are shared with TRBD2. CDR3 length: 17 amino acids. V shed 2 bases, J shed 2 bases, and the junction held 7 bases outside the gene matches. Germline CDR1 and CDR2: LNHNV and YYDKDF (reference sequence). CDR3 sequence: CATSRQQTSANTGELFF. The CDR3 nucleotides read TGTGCCACCAGCAGACAACAGACTAGCGCCAACACCGGGGAGCTGTTTTTT. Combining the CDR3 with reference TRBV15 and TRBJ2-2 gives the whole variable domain DAMVIQNPRYQVTQFGKPVTLSCSQTLNHNVMYWYQQKSSQAPKLLFHYYDKDFNNEADTPDNFQSRRPNTSFCFLDIRSPGLGDTAMYLCATSRQQTSANTGELFFGEGSRLTVL.

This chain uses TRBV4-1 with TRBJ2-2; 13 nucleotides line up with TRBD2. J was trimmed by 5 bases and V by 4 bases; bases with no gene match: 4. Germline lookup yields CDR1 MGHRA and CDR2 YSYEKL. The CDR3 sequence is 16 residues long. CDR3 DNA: TGCGCCAGCAGCCCTCGACTAGCGGGAGGTACCGGGGAGCTGTTTTTT. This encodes CASSPRLAGGTGELFF.

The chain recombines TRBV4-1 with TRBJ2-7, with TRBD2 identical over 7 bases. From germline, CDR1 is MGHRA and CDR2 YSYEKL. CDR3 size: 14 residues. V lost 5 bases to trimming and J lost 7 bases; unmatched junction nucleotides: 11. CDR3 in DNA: TGCGCCAGCAGCTCACAGCGGGGCTATGGGGAGCAGTACTTC. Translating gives CASSSQRGYGEQYF.

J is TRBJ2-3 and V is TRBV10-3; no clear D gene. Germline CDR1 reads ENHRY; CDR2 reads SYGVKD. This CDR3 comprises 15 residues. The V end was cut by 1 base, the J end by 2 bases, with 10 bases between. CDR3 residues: CAISEYDGATDTQYF. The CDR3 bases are TGTGCCATCAGTGAGTATGACGGAGCCACAGATACGCAGTATTTT.

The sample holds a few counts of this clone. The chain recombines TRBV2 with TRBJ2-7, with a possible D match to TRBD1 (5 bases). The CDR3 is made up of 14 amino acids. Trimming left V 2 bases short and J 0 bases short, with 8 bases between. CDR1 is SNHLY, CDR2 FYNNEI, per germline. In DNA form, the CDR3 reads TGTGCCAGCAGTGAAAGGGGTATCTCCTACGAGCAGTACTTC. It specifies CASSERGISYEQYF.

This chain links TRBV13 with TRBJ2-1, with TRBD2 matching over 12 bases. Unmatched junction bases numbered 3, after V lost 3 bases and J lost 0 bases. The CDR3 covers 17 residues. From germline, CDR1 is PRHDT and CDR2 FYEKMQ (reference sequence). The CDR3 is CASSLLAGGPSYNEQFF. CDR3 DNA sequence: TGTGCCAGCAGCTTGCTAGCGGGAGGGCCCTCCTACAATGAGCAGTTCTTC.

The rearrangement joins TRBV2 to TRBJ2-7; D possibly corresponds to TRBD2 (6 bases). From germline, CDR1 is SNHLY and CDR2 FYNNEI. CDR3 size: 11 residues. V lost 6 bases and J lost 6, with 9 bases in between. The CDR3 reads CASRRGGEQYF. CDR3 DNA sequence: TGTGCCAGCAGGAGGGGAGGCGAGCAGTACTTC.

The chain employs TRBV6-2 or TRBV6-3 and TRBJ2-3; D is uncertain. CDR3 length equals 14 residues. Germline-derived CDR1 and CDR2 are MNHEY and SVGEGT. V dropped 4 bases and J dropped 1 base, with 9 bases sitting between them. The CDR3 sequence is CASSSPSGTDTQYF. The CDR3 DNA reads TGTGCCAGCAGTTCGCCGAGCGGCACAGATACGCAGTATTTT.

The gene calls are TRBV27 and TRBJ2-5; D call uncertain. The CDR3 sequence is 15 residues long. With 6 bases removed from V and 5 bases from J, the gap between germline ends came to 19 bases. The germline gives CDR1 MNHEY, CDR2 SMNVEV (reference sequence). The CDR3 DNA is TGTGCCAGCAGAGCTCGACTGGCCAACGGGGAGACCCAGTACTTC. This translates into CASRARLANGETQYF.

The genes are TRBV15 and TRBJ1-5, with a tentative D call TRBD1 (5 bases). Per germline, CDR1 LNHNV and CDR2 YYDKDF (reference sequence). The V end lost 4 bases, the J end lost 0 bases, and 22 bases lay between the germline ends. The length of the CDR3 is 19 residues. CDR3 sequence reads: CATSTQRAGWSYSNQPQHF. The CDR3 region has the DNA TGTGCCACCAGCACCCAAAGGGCAGGGTGGAGTTATAGCAATCAGCCCCAGCATTTT. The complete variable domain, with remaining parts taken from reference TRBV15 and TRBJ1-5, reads DAMVIQNPRYQVTQFGKPVTLSCSQTLNHNVMYWYQQKSSQAPKLLFHYYDKDFNNEADTPDNFQSRRPNTSFCFLDIRSPGLGDTAMYLCATSTQRAGWSYSNQPQHFGDGTRLSIL.

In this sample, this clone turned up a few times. The CDR3 DNA follows: TGCGCCAGCAGCGCCGGACAGGGAGGGGTATTGGAGCAGTTCTTC. This sequence encodes CASSAGQGGVLEQFF. The chain employs TRBV5-1 and TRBJ2-1, with a tentative D call TRBD1 (8 bases). Germline lookup yields CDR1 SGHRS and CDR2 YFSETQ. This CDR3 has 15 amino acids. V was trimmed by 4 bases and J by 10 bases, leaving 21 bases between them.

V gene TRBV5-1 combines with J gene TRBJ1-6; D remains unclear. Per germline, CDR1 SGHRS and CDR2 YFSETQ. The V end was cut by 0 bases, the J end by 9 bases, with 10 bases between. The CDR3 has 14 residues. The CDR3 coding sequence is TGCGCCAGCAGCTTGGACCCACCGGGTTCACCCCTCCACTTT. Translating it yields CASSLDPPGSPLHF.